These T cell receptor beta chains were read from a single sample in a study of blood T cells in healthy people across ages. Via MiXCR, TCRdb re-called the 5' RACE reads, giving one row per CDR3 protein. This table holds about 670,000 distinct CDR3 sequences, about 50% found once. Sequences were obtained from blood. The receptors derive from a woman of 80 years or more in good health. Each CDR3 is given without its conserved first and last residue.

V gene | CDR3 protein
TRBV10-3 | AISDQGPGSNQPQH
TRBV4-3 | ASSQEVPGGRSTDTQY
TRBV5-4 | ASSGRDRLSETQY
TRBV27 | ASSRPGTGIGTQY
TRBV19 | ASSKGPPYNEQF
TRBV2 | ASSTSRRYNEQF
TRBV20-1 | SASQGGMDYEQY
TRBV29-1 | SVRTSGNYEQY
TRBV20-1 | SYSGTSSYEQY
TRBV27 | ASSLRWRDNNEQF
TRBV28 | AGRRTYQETQY